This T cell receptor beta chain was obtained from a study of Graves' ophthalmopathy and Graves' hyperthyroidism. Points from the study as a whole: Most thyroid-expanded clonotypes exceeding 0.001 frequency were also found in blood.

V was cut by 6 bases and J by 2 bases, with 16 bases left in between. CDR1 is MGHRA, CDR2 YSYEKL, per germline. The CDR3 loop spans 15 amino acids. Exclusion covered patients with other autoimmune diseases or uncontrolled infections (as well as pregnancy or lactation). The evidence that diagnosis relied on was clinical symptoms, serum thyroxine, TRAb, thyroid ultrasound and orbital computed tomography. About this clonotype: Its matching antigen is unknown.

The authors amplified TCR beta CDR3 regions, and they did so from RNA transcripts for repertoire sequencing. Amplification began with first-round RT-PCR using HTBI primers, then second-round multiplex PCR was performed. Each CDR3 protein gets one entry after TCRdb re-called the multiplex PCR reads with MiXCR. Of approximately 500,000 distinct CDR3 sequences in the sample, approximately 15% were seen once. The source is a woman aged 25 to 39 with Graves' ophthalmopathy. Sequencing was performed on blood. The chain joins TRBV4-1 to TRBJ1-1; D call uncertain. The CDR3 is CASRSEVVTNTEAFF. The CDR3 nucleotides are TGCGCCAGCAGGAGTGAGGTCGTTACTAACACTGAAGCTTTCTTT.